The TCR beta chain under discussion was sequenced for a study of CD8+CD57+ T cells in acquired aplastic anemia. Researchers used genomic DNA as the template to profile TCR beta VDJ and CDR3. Via MiXCR, TCRdb re-called the reads, giving one row per CDR3 protein. The sample shows 120,000 or so distinct CDR3 sequences, roughly 55% of them seen only once. Flow cytometry had shown expanded CD8+CD57+ cells in the patients chosen for sequencing. This CDR3 region has 17 residues. V was cut by 0 bases and J by 3 bases, with 14 bases left in between. The V gene's germline CDR1 is ENHRY and CDR2 SYGVKD. Material: sorted CD4+, CD8+, or CD8+CD57+ T cells (not recorded which) from PBMCs. The rearrangement links TRBV10-3 to TRBJ2-2; tentative D call: TRBD1 (6 bases). The sequence was collected from a human donor with aplastic anemia. CDR3 sequence: CAISESTGRAHTGELFF. The CDR3 bases are TGTGCCATCAGTGAGTCGACAGGCAGGGCCCACACCGGGGAGCTGTTTTTT.